Given below is one TCR beta chain in context. TCRdb keeps only in-frame clones here, not all; method: immunoSEQ multiplex PCR. Of approximately 21,000 clones listed, 85% were seen once; the top ten hold about 17%. The sample belongs to a study of lymphopenia after photon versus proton radiotherapy. This CDR3 has 13 residues. Trimming cost V 4 bases and J 13 bases; bases outside gene matches: 13. CDR1 is SGHAT and CDR2 is FQNNGV in the germline V gene. The TCR originated in a man in his sixties with pancreatic cancer. The specimen was peripheral blood, collected from a patient treated with photon-based radiotherapy. The chain recombines TRBV11-2 with TRBJ2-7, with TRBD1 matching 7 bases. CDR3 residues: CASSSTARDRLYF. CDR3 DNA: TGTGCCAGCAGCTCAACCGCCCGGGACAGATTATACTTC.